A single sample is the source of the 22 T cell receptor beta chains below, sequenced in a study of T cells in Graves' hyperthyroidism and ophthalmopathy. It was RNA transcripts that yielded the amplified TCR beta CDR3 regions. When the TCR CDR3 underwent first-round RT-PCR, the HTBI primer set was used. A single record per CDR3 protein comes from TCRdb applying MiXCR to the multiplex PCR reads. The sample shows under 650,000 distinct CDR3 sequences, 15% to 20% of them seen only once. Sequences were obtained from blood. The receptor source for this set is a woman in her twenties or thirties with Graves' hyperthyroidism.

This sequence joins TRBV7-9 and TRBJ2-7; no clear D gene. The V end was cut by 1 base, the J end by 5 bases, with 12 bases between. The germline CDR1 and CDR2 sequences are SEHNR and FQNEAQ (reference sequence). CDR3 length: 14 residues. The CDR3 spells CASSLDLRWNEQYF. CDR3 nucleotide sequence: TGTGCCAGCAGCTTAGATCTCCGGTGGAACGAGCAGTACTTC. The full variable domain, completed using reference TRBV7-9 and TRBJ2-7, is DTGVSQNPRHKITKRGQNVTFRCDPISEHNRLYWYRQTLGQGPEFLTYFQNEAQLEKSRLLSDRFSAERPKGSFSTLEIQRTEQGDSAMYLCASSLDLRWNEQYFGPGTRLTVT.

Only a few counts were recorded for this clonotype. The rearrangement uses TRBV28 and TRBJ2-1, with 7 bases that match TRBD2. V trimming: 3 bases; J trimming: 8 bases; junction bases outside the gene matches: 16. The CDR3 has 17 residues. The germline V gene has CDR1 MDHEN and CDR2 SYDVKM. The CDR3 is CASSFAYGLENRDEQFF. The CDR3 DNA follows: TGTGCCAGCAGTTTCGCGTATGGACTAGAAAATCGCGATGAGCAGTTCTTC.

This clonotype was picked up many times. The chain employs TRBV27 and TRBJ1-1; 12 positions match TRBD1. The CDR3 runs to 18 residues. V shed 4 bases and J 5 bases; nucleotides not matched to a gene: 14. The V gene's germline CDR1 is MNHEY and CDR2 SMNVEV (reference sequence). The CDR3 loop reads CASSSRRGTGGAYTEAFF. CDR3 sequence (DNA): TGTGCCAGCAGTTCCAGGAGAGGGACAGGGGGCGCTTATACTGAAGCTTTCTTT.

This clonotype has just a few counts. The chain recombines TRBV4-1 with TRBJ2-3; D unresolved. Germline V lookup: CDR1 MGHRA, CDR2 YSYEKL. Trimming cost V 5 bases and J 8 bases, with 8 bases left between them. The CDR3 covers 11 residues. The CDR3 loop is CASSGQTTQYF. CDR3 DNA: TGCGCCAGCAGCGGGCAGACTACGCAGTATTTT.

This clonotype came up many times. The chain employs TRBV2 and TRBJ1-2; D remains ambiguous. The CDR3 totals 13 residues. Germline V gene lookup returns CDR1 SNHLY and CDR2 FYNNEI. Trimming cost V 7 bases and J 4 bases, with 13 bases left between them. CDR3 DNA sequence: TGTGCCAGCACTACAAGCACCTTCTATGGCTACACCTTC. Its translation is CASTTSTFYGYTF.

This clonotype was observed at least ten times. This rearrangement joins TRBV3-1 to TRBJ1-1, with a tentative D call TRBD1 (5 bases). This CDR3 has 19 amino acids. Trimming stripped 0 bases from V and 1 base from J, with 21 bases between. Germline V gives CDR1 LGHDT, CDR2 YNNKEL (reference sequence). As DNA, the CDR3 is TGTGCCAGCAGCCAAGAAGGGACCTGGGCATTGGCTGAGAACACTGAAGCTTTCTTT. It yields the protein CASSQEGTWALAENTEAFF.

This clonotype was observed a handful of times. J is TRBJ1-6 and V is TRBV7-9, with D maybe TRBD1 (6 bases). V was shortened by 5 bases and J by 14 bases, with 22 bases between the two germline ends. This CDR3 contains 15 residues. CDR1 is SEHNR and CDR2 is FQNEAQ in the germline V gene (reference sequence). The CDR3 loop is CASSRFGQGFVSLHF. CDR3 nucleotides: TGTGCCAGCAGCCGGTTCGGGCAGGGGTTTGTTTCCCTCCACTTT.

The chain uses TRBV6-1 and TRBJ2-1; TRBD2 matches at 12 bases. This CDR3 has 17 residues. The J segment lost 9 bases and the V segment lost 5 bases, leaving 14 bases of the junction unmatched. CDR1 and CDR2 (germline): MNHNS, SASEGT. The CDR3 reads CASSSPSGRGLTGEQFF. CDR3 nucleotides: TGTGCCAGCAGTTCCCCTAGCGGGAGGGGCCTAACGGGTGAGCAGTTCTTC.

Notes on this clonotype: An end of the junction differs from the germline gene, which may be a read error. J is TRBJ2-5 and V is TRBV7-2; D gene uncertain. CDR1 and CDR2 from the germline V gene are SGHTA and FQGNSA. The CDR3 consists of 12 residues. CDR3 protein: CASGLASRAQYF. The CDR3 DNA sequence: TGTGCCAGCGGCTTAGCTTCTCGGGCCCAGTACTTC.

This clonotype was seen a handful of times. A read error may explain this, as a much larger clone is one base away. CDR3 sequence: CASSEGVDTGAFF. CDR3 in DNA: TGTGCCAGCAGTGAGGGGGTGGACACTGGAGCTTTCTTT. This chain joins TRBV2 and TRBJ1-1, with a weak D call TRBD1 (5 bases). The CDR3 runs 13 residues. Germline assignment: CDR1 SNHLY and CDR2 FYNNEI.

This clonotype was detected many times. The chain combines TRBV20-1 with TRBJ2-3, with 7 bases identical to TRBD2. The CDR3 is 14 amino acids. V shed 5 bases, J shed 2 bases, and the junction held 7 bases outside the gene matches. Germline V gives CDR1 DFQATT, CDR2 SNEGSKA (reference sequence). The CDR3: CSASLGLLTDTQYF. CDR3 DNA: TGCAGTGCTTCATTGGGACTACTCACAGATACGCAGTATTTT.

The chain couples TRBV6-1 to TRBJ2-3, with D perhaps matching TRBD1 (6 bases). CDR1 MNHNS and CDR2 SASEGT come from the germline V gene. V was cut by 7 bases and J by 0 bases, with 17 bases left in between. This CDR3 is built from 16 residues. The DNA of the CDR3 is TGTGCCAGCAAAGACTTCCGGGACATTAGCACAGATACGCAGTATTTT. As protein: CASKDFRDISTDTQYF.

In its sample, this clonotype was seen many times. V and J are TRBV7-9 and TRBJ2-3, with a weak D call TRBD2 (5 bases). CDR1 is SEHNR and CDR2 is FQNEAQ in the germline V gene (reference sequence). The CDR3 has 14 amino acids. V was pared by 6 bases and J by 3 bases, with 13 bases between. In DNA form, the CDR3 reads TGTGCCAGCAGTGGAGGATTTGAAACAGATACGCAGTATTTT. Translating gives CASSGGFETDTQYF.

This clonotype was detected many times. The chain links TRBV6-1 to TRBJ1-2, with D unresolved. Germline V CDR1 and CDR2: MNHNS, SASEGT. The CDR3 sequence is 13 residues long. V dropped 4 bases and J dropped 4 bases, with 10 bases sitting between them. CDR3 amino acids: CASSVVGSYGYTF. The CDR3 bases are TGTGCCAGCAGTGTGGTGGGATCCTATGGCTACACCTTC.

The sample holds many counts of this clonotype. The rearrangement joins TRBV12-3 or TRBV12-4 to TRBJ1-1; 8 nucleotides line up with TRBD1. The trim removed 2 bases at V and 8 bases at J, leaving 10 bases unmatched. The CDR3 is made up of 15 amino acids. CDR3 sequence reads: CASSLQGAGGDEAFF. CDR3 nucleotide sequence: TGTGCCAGCAGTTTACAGGGGGCAGGAGGGGACGAAGCTTTCTTT.

Ten or more counts support this clonotype. This chain links TRBV5-8 with TRBJ2-3, with a tentative D call TRBD1 (5 bases). The germline V and J ends were trimmed by 4 bases and 2 bases, with 17 bases remaining between them. The CDR3 runs to 16 residues. The germline gives CDR1 SGHTS, CDR2 YDEGEE. The CDR3 nucleotides are TGTGCCAGCAGCCCCGGCTGGGGCGTCCACACAGATACGCAGTATTTT. Amino acid sequence: CASSPGWGVHTDTQYF.

This clonotype appeared many times. The chain couples TRBV25-1 to TRBJ2-7; 11 bases are shared with TRBD2. V was pared by 6 bases and J by 5 bases, with 9 bases of the junction left unmatched. Per germline, CDR1 MGHDK and CDR2 SYGVNS. The length of the CDR3 is 15 residues. The CDR3 protein is CASRPLLAGEDEQYF. Here the CDR3 DNA reads TGTGCCAGCAGGCCTTTACTAGCGGGAGAAGACGAGCAGTACTTC.

The chain has TRBV29-1 and TRBJ2-5, with unresolved D. The CDR3 spans 12 residues. The germline V and J ends were trimmed by 7 bases and 3 bases, with 12 bases remaining between them. The germline gives CDR1 SQVTM, CDR2 ANQGSEA. The CDR3 DNA reads TGCAGCGGAAAAAACGTAAAAGAGACCCAGTACTTC. Protein product: CSGKNVKETQYF.

This clonotype has a count of ten or more. The rearrangement uses TRBV12-3 or TRBV12-4 and TRBJ2-2, with D uncertain. This CDR3 is built from 13 residues. Trimming took off 6 bases at V and 1 base at J, with 6 bases between the two ends. DNA for the CDR3: TGTGCCAGCAGGTCCGGGAACACCGGGGAGCTGTTTTTT. This codes for CASRSGNTGELFF.

The sample holds a few counts of this clonotype. The chain uses TRBV4-1 and TRBJ1-1; TRBD1 might be the D (5 bases). V lost 0 bases to trimming and J lost 2 bases, with 13 bases between them. The CDR3 loop spans 16 amino acids. The germline V gene encodes CDR1 MGHRA and CDR2 YSYEKL. In DNA form, the CDR3 reads TGCGCCAGCAGCCAAGAAGGGGCGGTCATAAACACTGAAGCTTTCTTT. Translated: CASSQEGAVINTEAFF.

The chain has TRBV9 and TRBJ2-2; D could derive from TRBD1 or TRBD2 (5 bases each). Trimming shortened V by 0 bases and J by 1 base, and 13 bases separated the two germline ends. CDR3 length equals 17 residues. Germline loops: CDR1 SGDLS, CDR2 YYNGEE. The CDR3 sequence is CASSVGGGGLNTGELFF. CDR3 nucleotides: TGTGCCAGCAGCGTAGGTGGGGGTGGATTGAACACCGGGGAGCTGTTTTTT.

The V and J genes are TRBV5-1 and TRBJ2-3; 12 bases line up with TRBD2. The ends lost 0 bases at V and 7 bases at J; junction bases unmatched: 9. The CDR3 covers 17 residues. In germline, CDR1 is SGHRS, CDR2 YFSETQ. The CDR3 region has the DNA TGCGCCAGCAGCTTGGGACTAGCGGGAGAGAAACCTTATACGCAGTATTTT. It encodes CASSLGLAGEKPYTQYF.